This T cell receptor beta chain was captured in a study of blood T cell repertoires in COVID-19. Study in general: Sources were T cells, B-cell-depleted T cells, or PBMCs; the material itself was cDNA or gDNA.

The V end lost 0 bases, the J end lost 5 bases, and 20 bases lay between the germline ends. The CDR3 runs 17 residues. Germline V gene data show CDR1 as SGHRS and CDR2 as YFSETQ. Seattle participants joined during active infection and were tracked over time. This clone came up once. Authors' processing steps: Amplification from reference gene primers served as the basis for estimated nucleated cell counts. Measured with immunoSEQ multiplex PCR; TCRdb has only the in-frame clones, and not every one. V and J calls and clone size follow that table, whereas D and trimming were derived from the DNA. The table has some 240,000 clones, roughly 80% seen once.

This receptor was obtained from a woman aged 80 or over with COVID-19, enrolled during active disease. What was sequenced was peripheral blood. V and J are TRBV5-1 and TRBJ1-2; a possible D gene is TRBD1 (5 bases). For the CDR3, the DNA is TGCGCCAGCAGCTTGGGATTGGCGGGGGGGTACGCTTATGGCTACACCTTC. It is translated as CASSLGLAGGYAYGYTF. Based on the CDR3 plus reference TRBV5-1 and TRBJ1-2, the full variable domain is KAGVTQTPRYLIKTRGQQVTLSCSPISGHRSVSWYQQTPGQGLQFLFEYFSETQRNKGNFPGRFSGRQFSNSRSEMNVSTLELGDSALYLCASSLGLAGGYAYGYTFGSGTRLTVV.